This T cell receptor (beta chain) was found in a study of T cell changes during pregnancy in multiple sclerosis (dated by TCRdb to between 2018 and 2021). In the study overall: In women with multiple sclerosis, the researchers looked at how the T cell repertoire shifted as pregnancy progressed.

The CDR3 contains 16 residues, cysteine and phenylalanine counted. Only the CDR3 portion is preserved as DNA: 48 bases, with reading frame beginning at the first base. V was cut back by 6 bases and J by 9 bases, leaving a gap of 24 bases between them. CDR1 and CDR2 are drawn from the germline V gene (reference sequence): MNHEY, SMNVEV. Of note for this clone: Its target antigen remains unknown. No base qualities exist here, and no much larger clone lies one base off it.

The library relied on the immunoSEQ multiplex PCR assay. In its TCRdb copy, this immuneACCESS table keeps in-frame sequences only and misses some clones. Where compared with another copy, unresolved V genes explain less than half of these, and the others have no known cause. The sample has about 22,000 clones on record, more than 70% of them singletons. 7.5% to 8% of the sample is held by the ten biggest clonotypes. The sample consisted of CD8+ T cells from peripheral blood mononuclear cells, taken before pregnancy. Recombination joined TRBV27 with TRBJ2-1, with an unclear D gene assignment. This receptor was identified in a female donor with multiple sclerosis, enrolled in a pregnancy study. The bases read TGTGCCAGCAGAGGAGAACACGGCCGAGTAATCTCTGAGCAGTTCTTC. Translated, it gives CASRGEHGRVISEQFF.